The 28 T cell receptor beta chains below come from one sample, sequenced in a study of blood T cell repertoires in COVID-19 (dated by TCRdb to 2018 to 2021). Library method: the immunoSEQ multiplex PCR assay. This immuneACCESS table, as held by TCRdb, lists in-frame sequences with V and J called but not all clones. Of the missing ones, under half trace to an unresolved V gene in checked studies; the others have no known cause. This sample is represented by about 400,000 clones; roughly 86% of them were singletons. The top ten clones comprise about 1.7% of the sample. The sample was PBMCs or T cells enriched from blood (not recorded which). These receptors were obtained from a woman aged 25-40 years who had recovered from COVID-19.

The chain links TRBV5-1 to TRBJ1-2; 7 positions agree with TRBD1. Germline-derived CDR1 and CDR2 are SGHRS and YFSETQ. The trim removed 0 bases at V and 8 bases at J, leaving 7 bases unmatched. The CDR3 is made up of 14 amino acids. Here the CDR3 reads CASSLEATGRGYTF. The CDR3 DNA reads TGCGCCAGCAGCTTGGAGGCGACAGGGCGCGGCTACACCTTC. The whole variable domain, filled in from reference TRBV5-1 and TRBJ1-2, reads KAGVTQTPRYLIKTRGQQVTLSCSPISGHRSVSWYQQTPGQGLQFLFEYFSETQRNKGNFPGRFSGRQFSNSRSEMNVSTLELGDSALYLCASSLEATGRGYTFGSGTRLTVV.

CDR3 sequence reads: CASSEGTGRGTEAFF. CDR3 in DNA: TGTGCCAGCAGTGAAGGGACAGGTCGAGGCACTGAAGCTTTCTTT. This sequence joins TRBV2 and TRBJ1-1; 7 bases are shared with TRBD1. The CDR3 is 15 amino acids. With 1 base clipped from V and 4 bases from J, the junction kept 6 bases outside the gene matches. CDR1 is SNHLY and CDR2 is FYNNEI in the germline V gene.

The chain joins TRBV30 to TRBJ2-2, with D tentatively TRBD1 (6 bases). The CDR3 is 19 residues long. V was shortened by 3 bases and J by 1 base, with 24 bases between the two germline ends. CDR1 and CDR2 (germline): GTSNPN, SVGIG (reference sequence). The CDR3 here is CAWRFSGHRINKNTGELFF. CDR3 in DNA: TGTGCCTGGAGGTTTTCGGGACATCGGATAAATAAGAACACCGGGGAGCTGTTTTTT.

The CDR3 loop is CASSLGDINNEQFF. Written as DNA, the CDR3 is TGTGCCAGCAGCTTAGGGGACATTAACAATGAGCAGTTCTTC. The chain employs TRBV7-9 and TRBJ2-1; the D gene is possibly TRBD1 (6 bases). Per the germline V gene, CDR1 is SEHNR and CDR2 is FQNEAQ (reference sequence). The CDR3 runs 14 residues. Trimming shortened V by 1 base and J by 5 bases, and 9 bases separated the two germline ends.

The chain combines TRBV7-9 with TRBJ2-3; TRBD2 agrees at 11 bases. This CDR3 is built from 15 residues. The germline V gene has CDR1 SEHNR and CDR2 FQNEAQ (reference sequence). The V gene end was trimmed by 4 bases and the J gene end by 2 bases; junction bases not matched to a gene: 2. The CDR3 protein is CASSSSGGHTDTQYF. The CDR3 DNA reads as TGTGCCAGCAGCTCTAGCGGGGGGCACACAGATACGCAGTATTTT.

The chain employs TRBV7-9 and TRBJ1-5, with TRBD1 identical over 9 bases. Germline CDR1 reads SEHNR; CDR2 reads FQNEAQ (reference sequence). The CDR3 length is 15 residues. J lost 7 bases, V lost 1 base, and 5 bases had no gene match. The DNA for the CDR3 is TGTGCCAGCAGCTTAGGGCGGGGACAGGGACAGCCCCAGCATTTT. This gives the protein CASSLGRGQGQPQHF. Filled out from reference TRBV7-9 and TRBJ1-5, the complete variable domain reads DTGVSQNPRHKITKRGQNVTFRCDPISEHNRLYWYRQTLGQGPEFLTYFQNEAQLEKSRLLSDRFSAERPKGSFSTLEIQRTEQGDSAMYLCASSLGRGQGQPQHFGDGTRLSIL.

V gene TRBV7-9 combines with J gene TRBJ2-1, with D uncertain. The germline CDR1 and CDR2 sequences are SEHNR and FQNEAQ (reference sequence). V was shortened by 3 bases and J by 0 bases, with 6 bases between the two germline ends. The CDR3 loop spans 14 amino acids. CDR3 protein: CASSFPGSYNEQFF. DNA for the CDR3: TGTGCCAGCAGCTTCCCGGGCTCCTACAATGAGCAGTTCTTC.

Only one count was recorded for this clone. This sequence joins TRBV19 and TRBJ1-2; the D is unclear. From germline, CDR1 is LNHDA and CDR2 SQIVND (reference sequence). CDR3 size: 14 residues. V dropped 3 bases and J dropped 3 bases, with 11 bases sitting between them. The CDR3 protein is CASSMRTVHYGYTF. In DNA, the CDR3 is TGTGCCAGTAGTATGCGAACAGTTCACTATGGCTACACCTTC.

This clone was found once. The DNA of the CDR3 is TGTGCCTGGAGTGTACTGATTCCCTATGGCTACACCTTC. Protein sequence: CAWSVLIPYGYTF. The rearrangement uses TRBV30 and TRBJ1-2, with D uncertain. The CDR3 is made up of 13 amino acids. Looked up from germline, CDR1 is GTSNPN and CDR2 is SVGIG (reference sequence). V was trimmed by 0 bases and J by 4 bases, leaving 9 bases between them. Full variable domain (outside the CDR3, taken from reference TRBV30 and TRBJ1-2): SQTIHQWPATLVQPVGSPLSLECTVEGTSNPNLYWYRQAAGRGLQLLFYSVGIGQISSEVPQNLSASRPQDRQFILSSKKLLLSDSGFYLCAWSVLIPYGYTFGSGTRLTVV.

This rearrangement joins TRBV30 to TRBJ1-6, with D possibly matching TRBD1 (6 bases). V shed 4 bases and J shed 9 bases, with 13 bases lying between them. The V gene's germline CDR1 is GTSNPN and CDR2 SVGIG (reference sequence). This CDR3 comprises 13 residues. The CDR3 coding sequence is TGTGCCTGGACCGGCAGGGGCGGTTCACCCCTCCACTTT. Translation gives CAWTGRGGSPLHF.

Only one count was recorded for this clone. V gene TRBV29-1 combines with J gene TRBJ1-3; 7 bases are shared with TRBD1. Germline trimming cut 5 bases from V and 4 bases from J; bases unmatched to any gene: 2. The CDR3 is 12 residues long. Germline assignment: CDR1 SQVTM and CDR2 ANQGSEA. The CDR3 loop reads CSVPGQGNTIYF. CDR3 nucleotides: TGCAGCGTTCCGGGACAGGGAAACACCATATATTTT.

This rearrangement joins TRBV11-2 to TRBJ1-1; no clear D gene. This CDR3 comprises 12 residues. Germline lookup yields CDR1 SGHAT and CDR2 FQNNGV. V was pared by 2 bases and J by 11 bases, with 12 bases between. The CDR3 reads CASSLSTTGAFF. For the CDR3, the DNA is TGTGCCAGCAGCTTAAGTACGACGGGGGCTTTCTTT.

The rearrangement links TRBV6-2 or TRBV6-3 to TRBJ2-3; possible D gene TRBD2, 5 bases. The ends were cut back, 3 bases at V and 1 base at J, with 11 bases in the middle. The CDR3 runs to 15 residues. Germline V gives CDR1 MNHEY, CDR2 SVGEGT. CDR3 region: CASSYLRAGTDTQYF. The DNA for the CDR3 is TGTGCCAGCAGTTATTTGCGAGCGGGCACAGATACGCAGTATTTT.

V usage is TRBV10-1 and J usage is TRBJ2-1, with a weak D call TRBD2 (6 bases). Between the trimmed V and J ends, which lost 0 bases and 8 bases, there was a span of 17 bases. Germline V gene data show CDR1 as WNHNN and CDR2 as SYGVQD (reference sequence). This CDR3 region has 16 residues. CDR3 region: CASSESTSPTVDEQFF. The CDR3, as DNA: TGCGCCAGCAGTGAGTCGACTAGTCCAACTGTGGATGAGCAGTTCTTC.

This chain uses TRBV7-9 with TRBJ2-7, with 15 positions matching TRBD2. CDR3 size: 18 residues. Per germline, CDR1 SEHNR and CDR2 FQNEAQ (reference sequence). V dropped 6 bases and J dropped 3; count of bases not matched to a gene: 12. The CDR3: CASSAGLAGGPMVYEQYF. The CDR3 DNA sequence: TGTGCCAGCAGTGCGGGACTAGCGGGGGGCCCAATGGTCTACGAGCAGTACTTC.

To note about this clone: Distinct nucleotide sequences in the sample also encode this CDR3. The chain recombines TRBV5-1 with TRBJ1-5, with D unresolved. CDR1 SGHRS and CDR2 YFSETQ come from the germline V gene. This CDR3 has 13 residues. V lost 0 bases to trimming and J lost 4 bases, with 5 bases between them. As DNA, the CDR3 is TGCGCCAGCAGCTTGGGCGAGAATCAGCCCCAGCATTTT. Protein sequence: CASSLGENQPQHF.

The genes are TRBV27 and TRBJ2-2, with 8 bases matching TRBD2. Trimming took 0 bases from V and 1 from J; bases not matched to a gene: 4. Looked up from germline, CDR1 is MNHEY and CDR2 is SMNVEV (reference sequence). The CDR3 runs 17 residues. Here the CDR3 DNA reads TGTGCCAGCAGTTTATCTCCGAGCGGGGGGAACACCGGGGAGCTGTTTTTT. This sequence encodes CASSLSPSGGNTGELFF.

This chain joins TRBV6-5 and TRBJ2-5, with TRBD1 matching 8 bases. The length of the CDR3 is 14 residues. Germline V lookup: CDR1 MNHEY, CDR2 SVGAGI. V shed 3 bases, J shed 9 bases, and the junction held 9 bases outside the gene matches. The CDR3 sequence: CASSYGQGVGAQYF. As DNA, the CDR3 is TGTGCCAGCAGTTATGGACAGGGCGTGGGGGCCCAGTACTTC.

The chain employs TRBV28 and TRBJ2-7, with D unresolved. V lost 7 bases and J 3 bases, leaving 10 bases between the germline ends. The CDR3 is made up of 12 amino acids. Germline assignment: CDR1 MDHEN and CDR2 SYDVKM. This CDR3 reads CASKSPVYEQYF. The CDR3 DNA reads TGTGCCAGCAAGAGCCCGGTCTACGAGCAGTACTTC.

This clone came up a few times. This chain links TRBV6-5 with TRBJ1-1; 10 bases are a match to TRBD1. The germline gives CDR1 MNHEY, CDR2 SVGAGI. V gave up 5 bases and J gave up 7 bases; unmatched junction bases: 4. The CDR3 has 13 residues. CDR3 DNA sequence: TGTGCCAGCAGTAGACAGGGGGCAGGTGAAGCTTTCTTT. Its translation: CASSRQGAGEAFF.

In its sample, this clone was seen once. The CDR3 protein is CASSEALVTGLGYTF. The CDR3 DNA reads TGTGCCAGCAGTGAAGCGCTTGTGACAGGGCTTGGCTACACCTTC. V usage is TRBV2 and J usage is TRBJ1-2, with 7 bases aligning to TRBD1. V gave up 0 bases and J gave up 7 bases; unmatched junction bases: 8. Per germline, CDR1 SNHLY and CDR2 FYNNEI. The CDR3 is 15 residues long.

The table lists this clone with a count of one. The chain joins TRBV20-1 to TRBJ2-1, with D perhaps matching TRBD1 (6 bases). Deletions cut 3 bases from V and 5 bases from J, with 11 bases between. The germline V gene encodes CDR1 DFQATT and CDR2 SNEGSKA (reference sequence). There are 13 residues in the CDR3. CDR3 DNA: TGCAGTGCTAGTGCGGACAGCCACAATGAGCAGTTCTTC. It specifies CSASADSHNEQFF.

The V gene is TRBV6-1, the J gene TRBJ2-1, with TRBD2 as a possible D gene (6 bases). The ends were cut back, 3 bases at V and 4 bases at J, with 16 bases in the middle. The CDR3 runs to 16 residues. Germline V lookup: CDR1 MNHNS, CDR2 SASEGT. This chain's CDR3 is CASSETRRRRYNEQFF. The DNA for the CDR3 is TGTGCCAGCAGTGAGACTAGGCGAAGGAGGTACAATGAGCAGTTCTTC.

The chain carries TRBV4-3 and TRBJ2-7; 11 bases match TRBD1. V shed 4 bases and J 7 bases; nucleotides not matched to a gene: 6. There are 14 residues in the CDR3. Germline CDR1 and CDR2: LGHNA and YSLEER. CDR3 protein: CASSRGQGAREQYF. For the CDR3, the DNA is TGCGCCAGCAGCCGCGGACAGGGGGCACGTGAGCAGTACTTC.

The gene calls are TRBV27 and TRBJ2-1, with D possibly TRBD1 on 6 matching bases. Trimming pared 7 bases from V and 6 bases from J, leaving 19 bases between. Germline loops: CDR1 MNHEY, CDR2 SMNVEV (reference sequence). This CDR3 is 15 amino acids long. The CDR3 reads CASIGPPQGGNEQFF. CDR3 nucleotides: TGTGCCAGCATTGGGCCTCCCCAAGGGGGCAATGAGCAGTTCTTC.

The gene calls are TRBV15 and TRBJ2-1; 11 bases agree with TRBD2. This CDR3 region has 16 residues. Trimming removed 6 bases from V and 4 bases from J; junction bases left unmatched: 8. Germline loops: CDR1 LNHNV, CDR2 YYDKDF (reference sequence). CDR3 nucleotide sequence: TGTGCCACCAGGCCCGTAGCGGGGGGGATGTACAATGAGCAGTTCTTC. Its translation: CATRPVAGGMYNEQFF.

This clone was found once. The V gene is TRBV5-6, the J gene TRBJ2-2, with D unclear. Germline loops: CDR1 SGHDT, CDR2 YYEEEE. The germline V and J ends were trimmed by 4 bases and 9 bases, with 7 bases remaining between them. This CDR3 has 11 residues. The CDR3 nucleotides are TGTGCCAGCAGCGGTACTAGGGAGCTGTTTTTT. It yields the protein CASSGTRELFF.

This CDR3 is CASGGSGQGYEKLFF. CDR3 in DNA: TGTGCCAGCGGGGGGTCGGGACAGGGGTATGAAAAACTGTTTTTT. The V call is TRBV28, the J call TRBJ1-4; 10 nucleotides match TRBD1. V gave up 8 bases and J gave up 6 bases; unmatched junction bases: 9. There are 15 residues in the CDR3. The germline CDR1 and CDR2 sequences are MDHEN and SYDVKM.